This entry concerns a single TCR beta chain. Its antigen remains unknown. Germline V lookup: CDR1 SGHDT, CDR2 YYEEEE. This CDR3 is 13 amino acids long. V was shortened by 4 bases and J by 0 bases, with 4 bases between the two germline ends. Donors were ostensibly healthy at sampling, although undocumented immune exposures were probable. This sample stems from a study of cytomegalovirus exposure and HLA in healthy donors. Background on the study: Early on, a data release was issued that held roughly 86 million unique TCRs from HLA-typed donors.

Overall study results and limits: An assumption of roughly uniform sequencing depth across donors underlay the presence/absence analyses. A later analysis found that most CMV-associated TCR beta chains appeared HLA-restricted.

Primers for the PCR totalled 60 Vbeta and 13 Jbeta. Libraries were prepared by immunoSEQ multiplex PCR; TCRdb keeps only in-frame clonotypes and omits some of them. The sample yields approximately 100,000 clones, roughly three quarters seen once. The chain is built from TRBV5-6 and TRBJ1-4; D remains unclear. The receptor comes from a woman aged 40 to 50 in good health and CMV-seronegative. The specimen was PBMCs. In nucleotides, the CDR3 is TGTGCCAGCAGCCTTCCAACTAATGAAAAACTGTTTTTT. Its translation: CASSLPTNEKLFF.